The 11 T cell receptor beta chains given below trace back to one sample, sequenced in a study of Ad26.COV2.S vaccination and SARS-CoV-2 variants. The assay was immunoSEQ multiplex PCR, and TCRdb's table has in-frame clones only and misses some. The sample yields over 400,000 clones, nearly 90% seen once. Sample treatment: over 15 received Ad26.COV2.S at low or high dose, single or two shots; five or six received placebo; per-sample allocation not given. Sampling happened 63 days after the first vaccine or placebo injection. The sequences come from peripheral blood, collected in a trial of Ad26.COV2.S vaccine versus placebo. These receptors came from a person between 18 and 60 years old who received the Ad26.COV2.S COVID-19 vaccine or a placebo.

The genes are TRBV10-3 and TRBJ1-4, with 7 bases fitting TRBD1. The length of the CDR3 is 15 residues. V shed 0 bases, J shed 8 bases, and the junction held 6 bases outside the gene matches. Looked up from germline, CDR1 is ENHRY and CDR2 is SYGVKD. The CDR3 bases are TGTGCCATCAGTGAGTCGGGACAGTTTGAAGAAAAACTGTTTTTT. The encoded protein is CAISESGQFEEKLFF.

This clone was recorded only once. This chain links TRBV19 with TRBJ1-2; no clear D gene. The ends were cut back, 0 bases at V and 8 bases at J, with 16 bases in the middle. The CDR3 length is 15 residues. Germline V CDR1 and CDR2: LNHDA, SQIVND (reference sequence). This CDR3 is CASSIDLRVAGGYTF. The CDR3 DNA sequence: TGTGCCAGTAGTATAGACCTTCGGGTTGCCGGGGGCTACACCTTC.

The CDR3 region has the DNA TGTGCCAGCAGCGGGGACAGCGGTTTGAACACTGAAGCTTTCTTT. This gives the protein CASSGDSGLNTEAFF. The chain couples TRBV7-2 to TRBJ1-1; 7 bases map to TRBD1. Germline lookup yields CDR1 SGHTA and CDR2 FQGNSA. The CDR3 extends over 15 amino acids. V shed 5 bases, J shed 0 bases, and the junction held 6 bases outside the gene matches. Full variable domain (outside the CDR3, taken from reference TRBV7-2 and TRBJ1-1): GAGVSQSPSNKVTEKGKDVELRCDPISGHTALYWYRQSLGQGLEFLIYFQGNSAPDKSGLPSDRFSAERTGGSVSTLTIQRTQQEDSAVYLCASSGDSGLNTEAFFGQGTRLTVV.

The genes are TRBV7-2 and TRBJ1-1; no definite D call. This CDR3 spans 14 amino acids. Deletions cut 5 bases from V and 4 bases from J, with 14 bases between. CDR1 is SGHTA and CDR2 is FQGNSA in the germline V gene. CDR3 loop: CASSAGRGSTEAFF. In DNA form, the CDR3 reads TGTGCCAGCAGCGCAGGACGCGGGTCCACTGAAGCTTTCTTT.

This clone is a singleton in its sample. The rearrangement uses TRBV5-3 and TRBJ2-7, with D tentatively TRBD1 (6 bases). TRBV5-3 is flagged as an ORF with uncertain function. Trimming shortened V by 1 base and J by 4 bases, and 15 bases separated the two germline ends. The CDR3 is 15 amino acids. CDR3 region: CARSLQGQMGYEQYF. In DNA form, the CDR3 reads TGTGCCAGAAGCTTGCAGGGGCAGATGGGGTACGAGCAGTACTTC.

The V call is TRBV3-1 (or the pseudogene TRBV3-2), the J call TRBJ2-5; TRBD1 matches at 9 bases. After removal of 7 bases from V and 5 bases from J, the junction contained 8 bases not matched to a gene. Germline V lookup: CDR1 LGHDT, CDR2 YNNKEL (reference sequence). The CDR3 sequence is 14 residues long. CDR3: CASTLQGASETQYF. The CDR3 nucleotides read TGTGCCAGCACCTTACAGGGGGCTTCTGAGACCCAGTACTTC.

The chain combines TRBV5-1 with TRBJ2-3; 12 bases map to TRBD2. With 4 bases clipped from V and 6 bases from J, the junction kept 6 bases outside the gene matches. CDR3 length: 15 amino acids. Germline V gene sequence: CDR1 SGHRS, CDR2 YFSETQ. CDR3 sequence: CASSETSGGADTQYF. The CDR3 nucleotides are TGCGCCAGCAGCGAGACTAGCGGGGGAGCGGATACGCAGTATTTT.

This chain connects TRBV7-2 to TRBJ1-1; D is undetermined. This CDR3 contains 14 residues. Germline CDR1 is SGHTA and CDR2 is FQGNSA. Trimming cost V 2 bases and J 8 bases, with 15 bases left between them. CDR3 nucleotide sequence: TGTGCCAGCAGCTTAATGTCGAACACATTAGAAGCTTTCTTT. Protein sequence: CASSLMSNTLEAFF.

The chain carries TRBV19 and TRBJ1-1; D is possibly TRBD1 (6 bases). Germline V gene sequence: CDR1 LNHDA, CDR2 SQIVND (reference sequence). Trimming removed 6 bases at V and 1 base at J, with 12 bases between. This CDR3 spans 14 amino acids. CDR3 region: CASSPGTSNTEAFF. The CDR3, as DNA: TGTGCCAGTAGCCCAGGGACATCGAACACTGAAGCTTTCTTT.

This rearrangement joins TRBV30 to TRBJ1-6; no reliable D call. Trimming shortened V by 5 bases and J by 11 bases, and 10 bases separated the two germline ends. Germline V CDR1 and CDR2: GTSNPN, SVGIG (reference sequence). The length of the CDR3 is 11 residues. The CDR3 reads CAWGSSAPLHF. DNA for the CDR3: TGTGCCTGGGGTTCTTCGGCACCCCTCCACTTT.

The chain couples TRBV28 to TRBJ1-5; 9 bases align to TRBD1. Germline CDR1 reads MDHEN; CDR2 reads SYDVKM. V lost 8 bases and J lost 9; bases outside the gene matches: 11. The CDR3 covers 14 residues. This CDR3 reads CASRDYRGQWPQHF. The CDR3, as DNA: TGTGCCAGCCGAGACTACAGGGGGCAATGGCCCCAGCATTTT.